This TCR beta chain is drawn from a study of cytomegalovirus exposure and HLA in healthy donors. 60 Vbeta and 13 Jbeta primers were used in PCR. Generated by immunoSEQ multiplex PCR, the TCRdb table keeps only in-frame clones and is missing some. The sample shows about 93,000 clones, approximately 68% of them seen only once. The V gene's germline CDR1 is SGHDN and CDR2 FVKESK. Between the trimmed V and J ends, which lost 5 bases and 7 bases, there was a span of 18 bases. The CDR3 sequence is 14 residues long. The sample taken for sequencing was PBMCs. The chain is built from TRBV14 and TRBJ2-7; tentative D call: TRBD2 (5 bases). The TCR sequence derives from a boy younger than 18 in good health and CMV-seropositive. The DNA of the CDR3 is TGTGCCAGCAGCACCGGGCGGGCTCAACGGGAGCAGTACTTC. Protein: CASSTGRAQREQYF.